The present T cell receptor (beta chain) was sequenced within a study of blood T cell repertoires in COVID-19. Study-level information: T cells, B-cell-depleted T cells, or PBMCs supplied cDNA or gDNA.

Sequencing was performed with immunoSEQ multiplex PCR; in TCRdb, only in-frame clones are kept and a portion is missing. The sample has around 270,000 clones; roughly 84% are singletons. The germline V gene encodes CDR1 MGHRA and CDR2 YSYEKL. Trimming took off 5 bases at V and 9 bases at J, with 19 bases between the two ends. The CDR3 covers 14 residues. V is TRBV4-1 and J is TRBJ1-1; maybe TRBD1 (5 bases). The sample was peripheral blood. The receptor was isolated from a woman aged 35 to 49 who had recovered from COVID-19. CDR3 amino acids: CASSIQAREGKAFF. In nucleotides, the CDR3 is TGCGCCAGCAGCATACAGGCGCGGGAAGGAAAAGCTTTCTTT.